The 24 T cell receptor beta chains below come from one sample, sequenced in a study of shared T cell receptors in the human thymus. Repertoires were generated with immunoSEQ multiplex PCR, while TCRdb's copy carries only in-frame clones and drops some. Of roughly 700,000 clones in the sample, roughly 90% were seen once. The sample was also reused in another study, on human thymus T cells.

Sequencing used thymocytes. Every receptor here comes from a boy in the first two years of life with a congenital heart defect.

The chain couples TRBV2 to TRBJ1-3; D is uncertain. Germline lookup yields CDR1 SNHLY and CDR2 FYNNEI. The CDR3 consists of 17 residues. Trimming stripped 3 bases from V and 0 bases from J, with 15 bases between. The CDR3 region has the DNA TGTGCCAGCAGTGAGTTAGGTCAGGCCACCTCTGGAAACACCATATATTTT. Protein sequence: CASSELGQATSGNTIYF.

Details on this clone: At one of its ends the junction is not consistent with the germline gene, which may arise from a read error. For the CDR3, the DNA is TGTGCTAGCAGCTTAGGGGCGGGAGGGCCTAAAGACGAGCAGTACTTC. This gives the protein CASSLGAGGPKDEQYF. The chain is built from TRBV7-7 and TRBJ2-7; 9 bases align to TRBD2. Germline V gene data show CDR1 as SSHAT and CDR2 as FNYEAQ (reference sequence). The CDR3 sequence is 16 residues long.

This clone was recorded once. This chain connects TRBV29-1 to TRBJ1-1, with 8 positions matching TRBD1. CDR1 SQVTM and CDR2 ANQGSEA come from the germline V gene. This CDR3 has 14 residues. The V segment lost 2 bases and the J segment 7 bases; nucleotides outside the gene matches: 9. CDR3 protein: CSVESRTGSCEAFF. The CDR3 nucleotides are TGCAGCGTTGAATCCAGGACAGGGTCGTGTGAAGCTTTCTTT.

The V call is TRBV4-1, the J call TRBJ2-7, with 11 bases matching TRBD2. This CDR3 is built from 20 residues. Germline lookup yields CDR1 MGHRA and CDR2 YSYEKL. V lost 0 bases, J lost 6 bases, and 19 bases stayed unmatched. The CDR3 DNA sequence: TGCGCCAGCAGCCAAGATAACGGCAGGGGGCCGGCTAGCGGGAGGCGCGAGCAGTACTTC. Its translation: CASSQDNGRGPASGRREQYF.

The V call is TRBV18, the J call TRBJ2-7; 8 bases are shared with TRBD2. The CDR3 totals 14 residues. Germline lookup yields CDR1 KGHSH and CDR2 LQKENI. With 2 bases clipped from V and 5 bases from J, the junction kept 5 bases outside the gene matches. CDR3 residues: CASSPSGGENEQYF. The CDR3 coding sequence is TGTGCCAGCTCACCAAGCGGGGGCGAGAACGAGCAGTACTTC.

The rearrangement uses TRBV27 and TRBJ2-3; D is unresolved. Germline CDR1 and CDR2: MNHEY and SMNVEV (reference sequence). The CDR3 is 18 residues long. Deletions cut 2 bases from V and 0 bases from J, with 18 bases between. The CDR3 loop reads CASSLINLTLPSTDTQYF. CDR3 nucleotides: TGTGCCAGCAGTTTAATAAACTTAACCTTACCTAGCACAGATACGCAGTATTTT.

V is TRBV19 and J is TRBJ1-2; no clear D. The V gene lost 7 bases and the J gene lost 1 base, with 10 bases spanning the gap. This CDR3 has 13 residues. Germline V gives CDR1 LNHDA, CDR2 SQIVND (reference sequence). CDR3 region: CASIRHSNYGYTF. The CDR3, as DNA: TGTGCCAGTATCAGGCACAGTAACTATGGCTACACCTTC.

The chain employs TRBV27 and TRBJ2-6; no clear D gene. The germline gives CDR1 MNHEY, CDR2 SMNVEV (reference sequence). V shed 6 bases and J shed 2 bases, with 11 bases lying between them. CDR3 size: 15 residues. The CDR3 reads CASSFVRAGANVLTF. As DNA, the CDR3 is TGTGCCAGCAGCTTCGTCCGGGCTGGGGCCAACGTCCTGACTTTC.

The rearrangement links TRBV4-3 to TRBJ1-5, with D possibly TRBD1 on 5 matching bases. Deletions cut 0 bases from V and 3 bases from J, with 12 bases between. The CDR3 has 16 amino acids. CDR1 is LGHNA, CDR2 YSLEER, per germline. CDR3 sequence reads: CASSQDPGSTNQPQHF. The CDR3 region has the DNA TGCGCCAGCAGCCAAGACCCAGGGTCTACCAATCAGCCCCAGCATTTT.

V and J are TRBV30 and TRBJ2-1; tentative D call: TRBD1 (6 bases). CDR3 size: 18 residues. Germline CDR1 GTSNPN, CDR2 SVGIG (reference sequence). Trimming removed 5 bases from V and 0 bases from J, with 23 bases in between. The CDR3 nucleotides are TGTGCCTGGCTCCCTCTACCCTCAGGGGCGAGCTCCTACAATGAGCAGTTCTTC. This gives the protein CAWLPLPSGASSYNEQFF.

This rearrangement joins TRBV12-5 to TRBJ2-5, with 9 bases lining up with TRBD1. Germline lookup yields CDR1 LGHNT and CDR2 FRNRAP. Trimming cost V 2 bases and J 5 bases; bases outside gene matches: 9. There are 16 residues in the CDR3. CDR3 amino acids: CASGLPYRGREETQYF. CDR3 nucleotides: TGTGCTAGTGGTTTGCCCTACAGGGGGCGTGAGGAGACCCAGTACTTC.

V gene TRBV27 combines with J gene TRBJ1-2; 7 nucleotides agree with TRBD1. Per germline, CDR1 MNHEY and CDR2 SMNVEV (reference sequence). V shed 3 bases and J 6 bases; nucleotides not matched to a gene: 7. The CDR3 is made up of 14 amino acids. The CDR3 spells CASSFDRESHGYTF. CDR3 in DNA: TGTGCCAGCAGTTTCGACAGGGAGAGTCATGGCTACACCTTC.

This rearrangement joins TRBV30 to TRBJ2-1; 8 bases match TRBD2. Unmatched junction bases numbered 7, after V lost 0 bases and J lost 3 bases. Germline loops: CDR1 GTSNPN, CDR2 SVGIG (reference sequence). CDR3 length equals 16 residues. The CDR3 region has the DNA TGTGCCTGGAGTGTACTTCGGCTAGCGGGCTACAATGAGCAGTTCTTC. Protein sequence: CAWSVLRLAGYNEQFF.

The chain combines TRBV7-9 with TRBJ2-1; 7 bases are shared with TRBD2. The CDR3 has 14 residues. V lost 3 bases, J lost 9 bases, and 8 bases stayed unmatched. Germline V CDR1 and CDR2: SEHNR, FQNEAQ (reference sequence). The CDR3 loop reads CASSFLGLDAEQFF. The CDR3 coding sequence is TGTGCCAGCAGCTTCCTAGGACTAGACGCTGAGCAGTTCTTC.

The chain has TRBV7-2 and TRBJ2-2; D is perhaps TRBD2 (5 bases). Trimming removed 6 bases from V and 2 bases from J, with 13 bases in between. The CDR3 loop spans 15 amino acids. Germline values: CDR1 SGHTA, CDR2 FQGNSA. The CDR3 is CASSPDEGNTGELFF. The CDR3 DNA reads TGTGCCAGCAGTCCGGATGAGGGCAACACCGGGGAGCTGTTTTTT.

The V call is TRBV15, the J call TRBJ2-2, with 8 bases that match TRBD2. Unmatched junction bases numbered 22, after V lost 0 bases and J lost 1 base. The CDR3 has 23 residues. Germline values: CDR1 LNHNV, CDR2 YYDKDF (reference sequence). The CDR3 nucleotides read TGTGCCACCAGCAGAGATAAAAGATGGGTCCTACTCCGGGGGGGAGAGAACACCGGGGAGCTGTTTTTT. Its protein is CATSRDKRWVLLRGGENTGELFF.

This chain links TRBV6-1 with TRBJ1-2; 7 positions agree with TRBD1. The CDR3 runs 14 residues. The ends lost 2 bases at V and 8 bases at J; junction bases unmatched: 8. The V gene's germline CDR1 is MNHNS and CDR2 SASEGT. CDR3 sequence reads: CASSEWVRGNGYTF. The CDR3 nucleotides are TGTGCCAGCAGTGAATGGGTCAGGGGGAACGGCTACACCTTC.

CDR3 DNA sequence: TGTGCCAGCTCTCCCATTGGAGGGCGAGTCCCCTACGAGCAGTACTTC. Translating gives CASSPIGGRVPYEQYF. This rearrangement joins TRBV18 to TRBJ2-7; perhaps TRBD2 as D (6 bases). Germline V gene data show CDR1 as KGHSH and CDR2 as LQKENI. Trimming took 6 bases from V and 2 from J, leaving 20 bases between them. The CDR3 covers 16 residues.

The chain has TRBV6-5 and TRBJ2-4; TRBD1 matches at 9 bases. Germline CDR1 MNHEY, CDR2 SVGAGI. Trimming cost V 6 bases and J 12 bases; bases outside gene matches: 6. This CDR3 has 12 residues. The CDR3 DNA reads as TGTGCCAGCAGCCCCGGGACAGGGAATCAGTACTTC. This encodes CASSPGTGNQYF.

This clone was seen only once. The chain employs TRBV4-3 and TRBJ1-5, with D possibly TRBD1 on 5 matching bases. This CDR3 has 15 amino acids. Trimming pared 0 bases from V and 5 bases from J, leaving 11 bases between. CDR1 is LGHNA and CDR2 is YSLEER in the germline V gene. CDR3 protein: CASSQDVGPDQPQHF. CDR3 bases: TGCGCCAGCAGCCAAGATGTGGGGCCGGATCAGCCCCAGCATTTT.

The chain links TRBV25-1 to TRBJ2-1; D gene uncertain. V lost 2 bases, J lost 5 bases, and 7 bases lay in between. CDR1 is MGHDK and CDR2 is SYGVNS in the germline V gene. The CDR3 loop spans 13 amino acids. DNA of the CDR3: TGTGCCAGCAGTGAAGAGTTGGACAATGAGCAGTTCTTC. It encodes CASSEELDNEQFF.

The chain combines TRBV27 with TRBJ2-1; D might be TRBD1 (6 bases). The CDR3 contains 15 residues. The V gene's germline CDR1 is MNHEY and CDR2 SMNVEV (reference sequence). Trimming took off 3 bases at V and 5 bases at J, with 14 bases between the two ends. The CDR3 sequence is CASSFHRTADNEQFF. CDR3 nucleotide sequence: TGTGCCAGCAGTTTTCACCGGACAGCCGACAATGAGCAGTTCTTC.

The chain is built from TRBV30 and TRBJ2-7; TRBD1 might be the D (6 bases). Trimming shortened V by 1 base and J by 7 bases, and 11 bases separated the two germline ends. Germline loops: CDR1 GTSNPN, CDR2 SVGIG (reference sequence). This CDR3 has 12 amino acids. CDR3: CAWSDRVGEQYF. Here the CDR3 DNA reads TGTGCCTGGAGTGACAGGGTCGGGGAGCAGTACTTC.

The chain carries TRBV7-9 and TRBJ2-1; D not certain. This CDR3 is 16 amino acids long. Looked up from germline, CDR1 is SEHNR and CDR2 is FQNEAQ (reference sequence). With 1 base removed from V and 2 bases from J, the gap between germline ends came to 12 bases. The CDR3 DNA is TGTGCCAGCAGCTTAGATATCCGGAGACCCTACAATGAGCAGTTCTTC. This codes for CASSLDIRRPYNEQFF.